These 3 T cell receptor beta chains were sequenced from one sample in a study of blood T cell repertoires in COVID-19. Generated by immunoSEQ multiplex PCR, the TCRdb table keeps only in-frame clones and is missing some. The repertoire holds a few hundred thousand clones, with about 87% as singletons. The sequenced sample consisted of peripheral blood. These receptors all come from a woman aged 45-65 years with COVID-19, enrolled during active disease.

The genes are TRBV25-1 and TRBJ2-7; TRBD1 is a possible D gene (6 bases). CDR3 size: 15 residues. Trimming removed 4 bases from V and 0 bases from J, with 13 bases in between. Germline CDR1 reads MGHDK; CDR2 reads SYGVNS. The CDR3 spells CASSAKQGDSYEQYF. DNA of the CDR3: TGTGCCAGCAGTGCTAAACAGGGAGACTCCTACGAGCAGTACTTC.

The chain couples TRBV5-1 to TRBJ1-2, with 8 bases identical to TRBD1. The CDR3 runs 17 residues. V shed 3 bases, J shed 4 bases, and the junction held 14 bases outside the gene matches. The V gene's germline CDR1 is SGHRS and CDR2 YFSETQ. CDR3 amino acids: CASSSNFQGALSYGYTF. The CDR3 region has the DNA TGCGCCAGCAGCTCCAACTTCCAGGGGGCATTGAGCTATGGCTACACCTTC.

The chain combines TRBV7-3 with TRBJ2-5; tentatively, D is TRBD1 (6 bases). Germline V gene data show CDR1 as SGHTA and CDR2 as FQGTGA. This CDR3 contains 14 residues. Trimming removed 2 bases from V and 4 bases from J, with 11 bases in between. CDR3 sequence (DNA): TGTGCCAGCAGCTTATTTGGCAGGGGAGAGACCCAGTACTTC. Amino acid sequence: CASSLFGRGETQYF.